One T cell receptor beta chain is described in this entry. These data belong to a study of blood T cell repertoires in COVID-19. Study-level information: Whether acute or convalescent, the COVID-19 samples came from the United States, Italy and Spain. Sources were T cells, B-cell-depleted T cells, or PBMCs; the material itself was cDNA or gDNA.

Original data processing: From reference gene primer amplification, estimates of nucleated cell counts were derived. TCRdb's table, derived via immunoSEQ multiplex PCR, lists solely in-frame clones and lacks some. D and trimming were read from the DNA, whereas the V and J calls and clone size are those reported in that table. The data contain 55,000 to 75,000 clones, approximately 89% of them singletons. The CDR3 spans 13 residues. CDR1 and CDR2 from the germline V gene are LNHDA and SQIVND (reference sequence). V dropped 6 bases and J dropped 5; count of bases not matched to a gene: 4. This chain links TRBV19 with TRBJ2-1; 7 positions match TRBD1. The sequenced sample was peripheral blood. The sequence was collected from a man aged 55-75 years with acute or convalescent COVID-19. CDR3 loop: CASSWTGHNEQFF. CDR3 DNA: TGTGCCAGTAGCTGGACAGGACACAATGAGCAGTTCTTC.